This T cell receptor beta chain originates from a study of early T cells in non-severe SARS-CoV-2 infection (dated by TCRdb to the early 2020s). Background on the whole study: Because TCR sequencing was done on bulk RNA from unsorted whole blood, the alpha and beta chains could not be paired. Study-level results and caveats: VDJdb matching was skewed toward anti-spike CD8 responses, so virus-specific expansions were likely underestimated and private and CD4 specificities were missed.

Points on this clonotype: Its cognate antigen has yet to be identified. Qualities for individual bases were not recorded, and no much larger clone is one base off.

Library method: 5' RACE. These reads were obtained on a NextSeq 500. In the TCR library protocol, unique molecular identifiers were attached to individual cDNA molecules to correct for PCR bias and sequencing error. Both TCR alpha and beta chains were sequenced, and tight co-correlation was observed between alpha and beta sequence abundances in each sample. The source study handled its data this way. Decombinator V4 was used to annotate TCR sequences for V gene, J gene and CDR3. Expanded TCRs were defined as changing significantly between any two time points under a Poisson model with p below 0.0001. TCR abundances were normalised to the total number of TCRs sequenced per sample and expressed as counts per million. TRAV1-2 paired with TRAJ12, TRAJ20 or TRAJ33 defined MAIT TCRs, while TRAV10 paired with TRAJ18 defined iNKT TCRs. VDJdb, accessed 1 November 2021, was searched for CMV, EBV and SARS-CoV-2 annotated TCRs, with TCRs annotated for multiple antigens excluded. The public reads were reprocessed in TCRdb via fastp at Q25 and MiXCR, keeping in-frame beta chains. Every entry covers one CDR3 protein and lists the most common genes and DNA from its rows. TCRdb's processing, not the authors', yielded these V and J calls. The sample includes roughly 61,000 distinct CDR3 sequences, with about 10% observed a single time. Around 1.6% of the sample is taken by the ten largest.

For this chain, trimming is 4 bases at the V end and 0 bases at the J end, and the number of junction bases without a gene match is 3. The germline V gene provides CDR1 MNHEY and CDR2 SVGEGT. Measured from the cysteine to the phenylalanine, the CDR3 is 15 residues long. The entry retains the CDR3 DNA only, 45 bases that are in frame from base 1. A case-control design nested within a healthcare worker cohort in London, UK, was used, with weekly nasopharyngeal swab PCR tests and blood sampling performed. Healthcare workers were recruited during the week of the UK lockdown, between 23 and 31 March 2020, and followed weekly for up to 16 weeks.

This receptor chain uses TRBV6-2 or TRBV6-3 and TRBJ2-1; 7 junctional bases match TRBD1. The sequencing sample was made of whole blood. The receptor was derived from an adult who was a healthcare worker with PCR-confirmed SARS-CoV-2 infection or an uninfected control (not recorded which). Here the CDR3 is given as CASSSWDSSYNEQFF. The nucleotide sequence is TGTGCCAGCAGTTCCTGGGACAGCTCCTACAATGAGCAGTTCTTC.